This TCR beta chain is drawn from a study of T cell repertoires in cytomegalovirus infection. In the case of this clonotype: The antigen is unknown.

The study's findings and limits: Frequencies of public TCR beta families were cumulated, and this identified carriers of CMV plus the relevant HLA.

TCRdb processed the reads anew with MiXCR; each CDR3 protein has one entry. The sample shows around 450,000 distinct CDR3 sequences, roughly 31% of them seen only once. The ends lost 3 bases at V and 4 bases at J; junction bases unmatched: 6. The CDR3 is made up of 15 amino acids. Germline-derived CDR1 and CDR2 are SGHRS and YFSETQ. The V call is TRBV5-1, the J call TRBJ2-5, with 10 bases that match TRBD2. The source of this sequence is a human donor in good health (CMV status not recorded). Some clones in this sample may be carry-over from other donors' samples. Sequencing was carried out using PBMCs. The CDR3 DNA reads TGCGCCAGCAGCTCTAGCGGGGGAGATCCAGAGACCCAGTACTTC. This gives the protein CASSSSGGDPETQYF.